This TCR beta chain stems from a study of identical twins. This CDR3 comprises 13 residues. V lost 3 bases to trimming and J lost 3 bases, with 8 bases between them. MiXCR was run by TCRdb on the 5' RACE reads, yielding one entry per CDR3 protein. There are roughly 720,000 distinct CDR3 sequences in the sample; 15% to 20% occur only once, and around 13% lies in the top ten. This clonotype was counted between two and nine times. The sample was also linked to a second study, of T cells expressing NK-cell markers.

The rearrangement joins TRBV12-3 or TRBV12-4 to TRBJ1-2; D remains ambiguous. What was sequenced was PBMCs. The clonotype comes from a woman younger than 35 in good health. The CDR3 reads CASSFGLDYGYTF. CDR3 nucleotide sequence: TGTGCCAGCAGTTTTGGGCTGGACTATGGCTACACCTTC.